Below are 22 T cell receptor beta chains sequenced from a single sample in a study of metastatic and nonmetastatic thyroid tumors. TCRdb recomputed clones from the PCR reads via MiXCR. This sample has 13,000 to 15,000 clones, with over 25% found just once. Every patient underwent thyroid surgery untreated. Sequences were obtained from tumor tissue. These receptors all stem from a male donor with papillary thyroid cancer or a benign thyroid nodule (not recorded which). Some clones in this sample may be carry-over from other donors' samples.

In its sample, this clone is large (0.1 to 1%). The same CDR3 also results from other DNA sequences found in this sample. The V call is TRBV5-1, the J call TRBJ1-1; the D is unclear. The CDR3 has 15 amino acids. Trimming shortened V by 0 bases and J by 0 bases, and 9 bases separated the two germline ends. Per the germline V gene, CDR1 is SGHRS and CDR2 is YFSETQ. The CDR3 DNA sequence: TGCGCCAGCAGCTTGGTACAAGGAATGAACACTGAAGCTTTCTTT. It translates to CASSLVQGMNTEAFF.

The chain employs TRBV28 and TRBJ2-7; D possibly matches TRBD1 or TRBD2 (7 bases each). V gave up 5 bases and J gave up 6 bases, with 17 bases separating them. Germline lookup yields CDR1 MDHEN and CDR2 SYDVKM. The CDR3 extends over 14 amino acids. The CDR3: CASSPNRGGGEQYF. In DNA, the CDR3 is TGTGCCAGCAGTCCGAACAGGGGCGGGGGCGAGCAGTACTTC.

This clone was found once. This sequence joins TRBV3-1 and TRBJ2-7, with 8 bases matching TRBD1. The CDR3 consists of 14 residues. Germline trimming cut 10 bases from V and 6 bases from J; bases unmatched to any gene: 14. Germline V gives CDR1 LGHDT, CDR2 YNNKEL (reference sequence). CDR3 sequence reads: CAIIPTGQGAEQYF. CDR3 bases: TGTGCCATCATCCCTACAGGGCAGGGGGCCGAGCAGTACTTC.

This clone was seen at least ten times. The rearrangement uses TRBV15 and TRBJ2-5; the D is unclear. CDR3 length equals 12 residues. Germline V gene lookup returns CDR1 LNHNV and CDR2 YYDKDF (reference sequence). The germline V and J ends were trimmed by 0 bases and 5 bases, with 4 bases remaining between them. The CDR3 is CATSRDQETQYF. The CDR3 DNA follows: TGTGCCACCAGCAGAGATCAGGAGACCCAGTACTTC.

This clone was found many times. This rearrangement joins TRBV5-1 to TRBJ2-7, with TRBD1 matching 7 bases. CDR3 length equals 13 residues. Trimming took 5 bases from V and 2 from J; bases not matched to a gene: 4. Germline assignment: CDR1 SGHRS and CDR2 YFSETQ. The CDR3 DNA reads TGCGCCAGCAGACGGGACAGTGCCTACGAGCAGTACTTC. The encoded protein is CASRRDSAYEQYF.

The count of this clone is one. The J gene is TRBJ2-1, the V gene TRBV19; TRBD2 might be the D (6 bases). V gave up 5 bases and J gave up 0 bases, with 23 bases separating them. From germline, CDR1 is LNHDA and CDR2 SQIVND (reference sequence). The CDR3 consists of 19 residues. CDR3 sequence reads: CASSAREFVRGSSYNEQFF. DNA of the CDR3: TGTGCCAGTAGTGCCCGGGAGTTCGTTCGGGGGAGCTCCTACAATGAGCAGTTCTTC.

About this clone itself: With a much larger clone just one base away, this may be a read error. This chain uses TRBV7-9 with TRBJ2-1; D unresolved. The CDR3 has 11 amino acids. Trimming stripped 10 bases from V and 6 bases from J, with 10 bases between. Germline values: CDR1 SEHNR, CDR2 FQNEAQ (reference sequence). CDR3 bases: TGTGCCAACAGTACGGGCAATGAGCAGTTCTTC. Translation: CANSTGNEQFF.

This clone was picked up many times. This sequence joins TRBV6-1 and TRBJ1-1, with D uncertain. Germline-derived CDR1 and CDR2 are MNHNS and SASEGT. The CDR3 runs 13 residues. V dropped 1 base and J dropped 2 bases, with 5 bases sitting between them. The CDR3 DNA reads as TGTGCCAGCAGTGAAGTGTACAACACTGAAGCTTTCTTT. Its protein product is CASSEVYNTEAFF.

The V gene is TRBV7-9, the J gene TRBJ2-5, with D tentatively TRBD1 (6 bases). The CDR3 contains 14 residues. Trimming cost V 5 bases and J 1 base, with 11 bases left between them. Germline assignment: CDR1 SEHNR and CDR2 FQNEAQ (reference sequence). DNA for the CDR3: TGTGCCAGCAGCCCAGGACAGTTCCAAGAGACCCAGTACTTC. Translated, it gives CASSPGQFQETQYF.

This rearrangement joins TRBV7-3 to TRBJ2-2; 8 nucleotides match TRBD1. This CDR3 contains 15 residues. Trimming removed 4 bases from V and 0 bases from J; junction bases left unmatched: 1. CDR1 SGHTA and CDR2 FQGTGA come from the germline V gene. As DNA, the CDR3 is TGTGCCAGCAGCTCGGGACAGGCGAACACCGGGGAGCTGTTTTTT. This gives the protein CASSSGQANTGELFF.

This clone has at least ten counts. This chain links TRBV4-1 with TRBJ1-5, with 10 bases lining up with TRBD1. This CDR3 comprises 18 residues. The V segment lost 3 bases and the J segment 4 bases; nucleotides outside the gene matches: 12. CDR1 and CDR2 from the germline V gene are MGHRA and YSYEKL. CDR3 protein: CASSQDHIPGQGNQPQHF. The DNA for the CDR3 is TGCGCCAGCAGCCAGGACCACATCCCGGGACAGGGGAATCAGCCCCAGCATTTT.

This clone was found a few times. V and J are TRBV10-1 and TRBJ1-4, with D perhaps matching TRBD1 (6 bases). Germline CDR1 and CDR2: WNHNN and SYGVQD (reference sequence). The CDR3 has 14 amino acids. The V gene lost 2 bases and the J gene lost 10 bases, with 14 bases spanning the gap. Written as DNA, the CDR3 is TGCGCCAGCAGTGAGGGGCAGGGGAGTGGAAAACTGTTTTTT. Protein sequence: CASSEGQGSGKLFF.

This clone appeared a few times. Without the conserved terminal phenylalanine or tryptophan, this CDR3 likely stems from a read error. It is unclear where the CDR3 begins or ends on the DNA, so no DNA is shown, and the CDR3 is as TCRdb lists it. The rearrangement uses TRBV6-1 and TRBJ1-1. Germline CDR1 and CDR2: MNHNS and SASEGT. The CDR3 is 12 residues long, ends included. CDR3 sequence reads: CAMEGRNTEAFS.

Sample share makes this clone medium-sized. This chain links TRBV6-1 with TRBJ1-6; tentatively, D is TRBD1 (5 bases). The CDR3 has 15 amino acids. V shed 1 base and J shed 12 bases, with 16 bases lying between them. Germline CDR1 is MNHNS and CDR2 is SASEGT. DNA for the CDR3: TGTGCCAGCAGTGAAGGGCAGGGAAGGGTCGGACCCCTCCACTTT. As protein: CASSEGQGRVGPLHF.

This clone was seen repeatedly, ten times or more. The chain uses TRBV11-3 and TRBJ2-5; D possibly corresponds to TRBD1 (6 bases). Germline V lookup: CDR1 SGHNT, CDR2 YENEEA. The CDR3 length is 15 residues. V shed 0 bases and J shed 4 bases, with 12 bases lying between them. CDR3 loop: CASSLEDSGAETQYF. The DNA for the CDR3 is TGTGCCAGCAGCTTAGAGGACTCAGGGGCAGAGACCCAGTACTTC.

In its sample, this clone is medium-sized. The chain has TRBV5-1 and TRBJ2-2, with 15 bases matching TRBD2. The CDR3 runs to 17 residues. CDR1 is SGHRS, CDR2 YFSETQ, per germline. V dropped 5 bases and J dropped 7; count of bases not matched to a gene: 9. CDR3 residues: CASSQGLAGGLVGELFF. CDR3 DNA sequence: TGCGCCAGCAGTCAAGGACTAGCGGGGGGGCTCGTCGGGGAGCTGTTTTTT.

The chain combines TRBV18 with TRBJ2-5; 8 bases agree with TRBD2. The junction had 6 bases not matched to a gene; V was cut back by 2 bases and J by 4 bases. The germline V gene has CDR1 KGHSH and CDR2 LQKENI. This CDR3 is built from 15 residues. The CDR3 sequence is CASSPEGGRRETQYF. CDR3 in DNA: TGTGCCAGCTCACCAGAGGGCGGGAGGAGAGAGACCCAGTACTTC.

This clone was recorded a few times. The chain is built from TRBV24-1 and TRBJ2-7; the match to TRBD1 covers 8 bases. The CDR3 covers 15 residues. The germline gives CDR1 KGHDR, CDR2 SFDVKD. With V trimmed by 5 bases and J by 2 bases, 7 bases remained unmatched. The DNA of the CDR3 is TGTGCCACCAGTGTTACCGGACAGGGACCCTACGAGCAGTACTTC. Its protein product is CATSVTGQGPYEQYF.

This clone was counted many times. The rearrangement uses TRBV30 and TRBJ1-3; D is unresolved. The V end was cut by 0 bases, the J end by 4 bases, with 7 bases between. Per the germline V gene, CDR1 is GTSNPN and CDR2 is SVGIG (reference sequence). This CDR3 has 13 residues. The CDR3 spells CAWSVHSGNTIYF. The CDR3, as DNA: TGTGCCTGGAGTGTACACTCAGGAAACACCATATATTTT.

This clone was counted ten times or more. This chain connects TRBV20-1 to TRBJ2-1; the match to TRBD2 covers 10 bases. The CDR3 consists of 14 residues. Looked up from germline, CDR1 is DFQATT and CDR2 is SNEGSKA (reference sequence). J lost 7 bases, V lost 6 bases, and 9 bases had no gene match. CDR3 sequence: CSAHGPAGGNEQFF. DNA for the CDR3: TGCAGTGCACACGGGCCAGCGGGGGGGAATGAGCAGTTCTTC.

About this clone itself: At one boundary the junction diverges from the germline segment, which might be a read error. This rearrangement joins TRBV11-2 to TRBJ2-7; D uncertain. Per the germline V gene, CDR1 is SGHAT and CDR2 is FQNNGV. This CDR3 region has 12 residues. CDR3 loop: CASSFSPYDQYF. The CDR3 DNA reads as TGTGCCAGCAGCTTCAGTCCCTACGATCAGTACTTC.

This clone was counted many times. The germline gene is not matched at one end of the junction; a read error may be the cause. In the same sample, other DNA sequences code for this CDR3. The rearrangement joins TRBV6-4 to TRBJ2-3; 7 nucleotides agree with TRBD2. Germline values: CDR1 MRHNA, CDR2 SNTAGT. The CDR3 has 15 amino acids. The chain's CDR3 is CASSDSASGTDTQYF. CDR3 in DNA: TGTGCCAGCAGTGACTCGGCTAGCGGCACAGATACGCAGTACTTT.